One and the same sample provided the 14 T cell receptor beta chains below, sequenced in a study of read filtering for tumor transcriptome and immune sequencing. This library used 300 to 450 ng RNA and molecular barcoded adaptors spanning alpha/delta and beta/gamma chains. TCRdb redid the calling of the reads with MiXCR, one entry per CDR3 protein. The repertoire includes 100,000 to 150,000 distinct CDR3 sequences, about an eighth of them detected once, and 9.5% to 11% sits in the top ten. Sequences were obtained from a population of CD138-negative cells sorted from bone marrow. The receptors derive from a donor at least 40 years old with multiple myeloma.

Notes on this clonotype: The conserved phenylalanine or tryptophan is not found at the CDR3 terminus, so this likely reflects a read error. The chain links TRBV4-1 to TRBJ1-5; TRBD1 matches 9 bases. The CDR3 spans 15 residues. The germline CDR1 and CDR2 sequences are MGHRA and YSYEKL. CDR3 sequence reads: CASSQGTGLDQPQHY. CDR3 coding DNA: TGTGCCAGCAGCCAGGGGACAGGGCTCGATCAGCCCCAGCATTAT.

To note about this clonotype: The CDR3 end shows no conserved phenylalanine or tryptophan, and so a read error is likely. The chain links TRBV11-3 to TRBJ2-2; 8 bases are shared with TRBD1. The V gene's germline CDR1 is SGHNT and CDR2 YENEEA. V shed 5 bases, J shed 5 bases, and the junction held 10 bases outside the gene matches. CDR3 length: 16 residues. The CDR3 is CASSPGTGYPTGELFL. The CDR3 DNA reads as TGTGCCAGCAGCCCCGGGACAGGCTACCCTACCGGGGAGCTGTTTCTT.

This clonotype was detected many times. The chain joins TRBV20-1 to TRBJ2-1, with D perhaps TRBD2 (5 bases). Germline V gene data show CDR1 as DFQATT and CDR2 as SNEGSKA (reference sequence). Trimming stripped 3 bases from V and 9 bases from J, with 18 bases between. This CDR3 contains 14 residues. The CDR3 DNA reads as TGCAGTGCTAGTCAACTGGCTAGCTCTCTTGAGCAGTTCTTC. Protein sequence: CSASQLASSLEQFF.

The sample holds many counts of this clonotype. V usage is TRBV28 and J usage is TRBJ1-1, with D unresolved. CDR1 MDHEN and CDR2 SYDVKM come from the germline V gene. This CDR3 spans 15 amino acids. V gave up 6 bases and J gave up 1 base, with 15 bases separating them. The CDR3 coding sequence is TGTGCCAGCAGGGGTTGGGCCGCCAGGAACACTGAAGCTTTCTTT. It specifies CASRGWAARNTEAFF.

This clonotype was recorded at least ten times. The chain employs TRBV28 and TRBJ1-1, with TRBD1 as a possible D gene (6 bases). The germline gives CDR1 MDHEN, CDR2 SYDVKM. The length of the CDR3 is 16 residues. Between the trimmed V and J ends, which lost 6 bases and 1 base, there was a span of 18 bases. CDR3 DNA sequence: TGTGCCAGCAGAACTTGGGAGGGGGGTAAGAACACTGAAGCTTTCTTT. This sequence encodes CASRTWEGGKNTEAFF.

The table lists this clonotype with many counts. The chain links TRBV3-1 to TRBJ2-1; 12 nucleotides agree with TRBD2. This CDR3 has 16 residues. The germline CDR1 and CDR2 sequences are LGHDT and YNNKEL (reference sequence). Losses at the gene ends were 5 bases for V and 10 bases for J; bases not matched to a gene: 12. The CDR3: CASSKSLAGGQGEQFF. The CDR3 DNA reads TGTGCCAGCAGCAAAAGTCTAGCGGGGGGGCAGGGAGAGCAGTTCTTC.

Many counts were recorded for this clonotype. The CDR3 here is CASSQDPGREDSYEQYF. The DNA of the CDR3 is TGCGCCAGCAGCCAAGATCCCGGGCGGGAGGACTCCTACGAGCAGTACTTC. The genes are TRBV4-1 and TRBJ2-7; TRBD2 matches at 8 bases. The junction had 7 bases not matched to a gene; V was cut back by 0 bases and J by 0 bases. CDR1 and CDR2 from the germline V gene are MGHRA and YSYEKL. The CDR3 sequence is 17 residues long.

This clonotype has at least ten counts. The chain is built from TRBV6-6 and TRBJ2-5; 7 bases match TRBD2. The V gene's germline CDR1 is MNHNY and CDR2 SVGAGI (reference sequence). The CDR3 consists of 13 residues. Losses at the gene ends were 7 bases for V and 5 bases for J; bases not matched to a gene: 7. The CDR3 loop is CASTSNGGETQYF. CDR3 in DNA: TGTGCCAGCACATCGAACGGGGGGGAGACCCAGTACTTC.

Many counts were recorded for this clonotype. The gene calls are TRBV29-1 and TRBJ2-3; D might be TRBD2 (5 bases). V was clipped by 4 bases and J by 2 bases, with 10 bases between them. This CDR3 spans 13 amino acids. CDR1 and CDR2 from the germline V gene are SQVTM and ANQGSEA. The DNA for the CDR3 is TGCAGCGTTGTTAGGGAGCTCACAGATACGCAGTATTTT. It codes for CSVVRELTDTQYF.

For this clonotype: A read error likely explains this, since a far larger clone differs by one base. The chain has TRBV6-2 or TRBV6-3 and TRBJ1-1; 8 bases fit TRBD1. With V trimmed by 8 bases and J by 0 bases, 14 bases remained unmatched. Germline-derived CDR1 and CDR2 are MNHEY and SVGEGT. The CDR3 sequence is 17 residues long. The CDR3: CASRDAGGKRLNTEAFF. CDR3 nucleotides: TGTGCCAGCCGAGACGCAGGGGGCAAAAGGTTGAACACTGAAGCTTTCTTT.

The table lists this clonotype with a few counts. V usage is TRBV7-2 and J usage is TRBJ2-6; unclear D gene. V was shortened by 1 base and J by 3 bases, with 10 bases between the two germline ends. The CDR3 is 16 residues long. Germline lookup yields CDR1 SGHTA and CDR2 FQGNSA. CDR3 in amino acids: CASSLGPAFGANVLTF. As DNA, the CDR3 is TGTGCCAGCAGCTTAGGTCCAGCCTTTGGGGCCAACGTCCTGACTTTC.

Worth noting for this clonotype: A read error is possible here, since a much larger clone lies one base away. This chain links TRBV28 with TRBJ2-2; a possible D gene is TRBD2 (7 bases). The CDR3 has 14 residues. The germline gives CDR1 MDHEN, CDR2 SYDVKM. The CDR3 region is CASSSKRDTEELFF. CDR3 DNA sequence: TGTGCCAGCAGCTCGAAGCGGGACACCGAGGAGCTGTTTTTT.

Details on this clonotype: A much larger clone differs from this one at a single base, so this may be a read error. The chain links TRBV20-1 to TRBJ1-2, with TRBD1 as a possible D gene (5 bases). The CDR3 consists of 14 residues. Germline CDR1 is DFQATT and CDR2 is SNEGSKA (reference sequence). The CDR3 DNA reads as TGCAGTGCCCCCCGGGGCAGGGTGGACTATGGCTACGCCTTC. This sequence encodes CSAPRGRVDYGYAF.

Points on this clonotype: It may be a read error: a sequence one base away is much more abundant. The chain employs TRBV3-1 and TRBJ2-3; D possibly corresponds to TRBD2 (6 bases). The CDR3 is made up of 16 amino acids. V lost 3 bases, J lost 4 bases, and 17 bases lay in between. Germline V gene data show CDR1 as LGHDT and CDR2 as YNNKEL (reference sequence). This CDR3 is CASSHLWGGASDTQYF. The CDR3 nucleotides read TGTGCCAGCAGCCATCTATGGGGCGGGGCCTCAGATACGCAGTATTTT.